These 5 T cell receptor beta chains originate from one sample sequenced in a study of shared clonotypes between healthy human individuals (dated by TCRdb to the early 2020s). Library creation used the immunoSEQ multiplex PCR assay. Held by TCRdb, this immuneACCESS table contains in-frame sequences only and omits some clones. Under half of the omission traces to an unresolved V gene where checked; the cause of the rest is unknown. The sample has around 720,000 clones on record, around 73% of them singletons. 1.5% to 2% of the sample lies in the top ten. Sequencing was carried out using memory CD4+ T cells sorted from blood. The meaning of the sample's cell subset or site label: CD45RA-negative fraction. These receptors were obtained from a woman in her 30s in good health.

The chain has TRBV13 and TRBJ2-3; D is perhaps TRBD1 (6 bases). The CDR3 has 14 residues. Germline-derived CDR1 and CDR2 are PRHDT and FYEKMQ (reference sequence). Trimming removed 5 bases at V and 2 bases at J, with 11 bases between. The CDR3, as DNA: TGTGCCAGCAGCCAACAGGGTGACACAGATACGCAGTATTTT. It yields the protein CASSQQGDTDTQYF.

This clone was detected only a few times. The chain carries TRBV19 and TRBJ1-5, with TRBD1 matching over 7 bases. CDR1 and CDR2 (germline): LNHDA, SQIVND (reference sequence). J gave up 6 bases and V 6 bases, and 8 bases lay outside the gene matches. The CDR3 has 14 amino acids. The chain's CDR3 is CASRASGGFQPQHF. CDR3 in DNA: TGTGCCAGTAGGGCTTCAGGGGGATTTCAGCCCCAGCATTTT. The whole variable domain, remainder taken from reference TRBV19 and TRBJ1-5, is DGGITQSPKYLFRKEGQNVTLSCEQNLNHDAMYWYRQDPGQGLRLIYYSQIVNDFQKGDIAEGYSVSREKKESFPLTVTSAQKNPTAFYLCASRASGGFQPQHFGDGTRLSIL.

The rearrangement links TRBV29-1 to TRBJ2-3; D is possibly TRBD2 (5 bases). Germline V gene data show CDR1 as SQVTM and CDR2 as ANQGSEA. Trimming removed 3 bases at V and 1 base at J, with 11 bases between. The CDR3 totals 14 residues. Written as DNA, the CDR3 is TGCAGCGTTGAGAGAGTAGCGCGCACAGATACGCAGTATTTT. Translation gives CSVERVARTDTQYF.

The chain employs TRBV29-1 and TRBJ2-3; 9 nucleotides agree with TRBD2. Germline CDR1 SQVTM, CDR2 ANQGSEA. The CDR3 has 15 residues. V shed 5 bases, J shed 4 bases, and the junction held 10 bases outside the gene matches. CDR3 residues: CSVLPRAGGPDTQYF. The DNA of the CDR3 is TGCAGCGTTCTTCCGCGGGCGGGAGGGCCAGATACGCAGTATTTT.

CDR3 in amino acids: CASSGMDSVNTEAFF. CDR3 DNA sequence: TGCGCCAGCAGCGGGATGGACAGTGTGAACACTGAAGCTTTCTTT. The chain has TRBV5-1 and TRBJ1-1; maybe TRBD1 (6 bases). V lost 4 bases and J 0 bases, leaving 13 bases between the germline ends. CDR3 length: 15 amino acids. CDR1 SGHRS and CDR2 YFSETQ come from the germline V gene.